The 17 T cell receptor beta chains in this list originate from one sample, sequenced in a study of blood T cell repertoires in COVID-19. Some clones are missing from TCRdb's copy, which holds only in-frame ones; the method was immunoSEQ multiplex PCR. This sample has 120,000 or so clones, with 80% to 85% found just once. The sample was peripheral blood. These receptors came from a woman in her 30s who had recovered from COVID-19.

This clone was seen a few times. The chain carries TRBV11-1 and TRBJ2-3; perhaps TRBD1 as D (6 bases). Trimming took off 4 bases at V and 2 bases at J, with 10 bases between the two ends. This CDR3 has 14 residues. Germline values: CDR1 SGHAT, CDR2 FQDESV (reference sequence). For the CDR3, the DNA is TGTGCCAGCAGCTGGGACACCTACACAGATACGCAGTATTTT. This codes for CASSWDTYTDTQYF.

The rearrangement joins TRBV19 to TRBJ1-1, with 10 bases that match TRBD1. The germline CDR1 and CDR2 sequences are LNHDA and SQIVND (reference sequence). This CDR3 spans 16 amino acids. Trimming removed 5 bases from V and 6 bases from J; junction bases left unmatched: 12. The CDR3 reads CASSLSTGGGKAEAFF. The CDR3 bases are TGTGCCAGTAGTCTATCGACAGGGGGCGGGAAGGCTGAAGCTTTCTTT.

This clone showed up just once. The chain recombines TRBV6-1 with TRBJ1-6; 7 bases map to TRBD1. This CDR3 spans 14 amino acids. V lost 2 bases to trimming and J lost 6 bases; unmatched junction nucleotides: 1. Germline V gene sequence: CDR1 MNHNS, CDR2 SASEGT. DNA for the CDR3: TGTGCCAGCAGTGAAAGGGACAGTAATTCACCCCTCCACTTT. Its translation is CASSERDSNSPLHF.

The rearrangement links TRBV25-1 to TRBJ1-1; 8 nucleotides align to TRBD1. V was clipped by 3 bases and J by 4 bases; unmatched bases: 4. This CDR3 spans 14 amino acids. Germline CDR1 reads MGHDK; CDR2 reads SYGVNS. CDR3 residues: CASSDATGATEAFF. The CDR3 nucleotides are TGTGCCAGCAGTGACGCGACAGGGGCCACTGAAGCTTTCTTT.

The chain links TRBV9 to TRBJ2-3; D uncertain. Trimming pared 3 bases from V and 6 bases from J, leaving 8 bases between. The CDR3 covers 12 residues. Germline V gene sequence: CDR1 SGDLS, CDR2 YYNGEE. The chain's CDR3 is CASSASSDTQYF. The CDR3 DNA follows: TGTGCCAGCAGCGCGTCGTCGGATACGCAGTATTTT.

V gene TRBV11-2 combines with J gene TRBJ2-1; the match to TRBD2 covers 8 bases. The CDR3 consists of 16 residues. The V gene end was trimmed by 0 bases and the J gene end by 2 bases; junction bases not matched to a gene: 3. Germline V gene data show CDR1 as SGHAT and CDR2 as FQNNGV. The CDR3 protein is CASSLDPAGAYNEQFF. CDR3 DNA: TGTGCCAGCAGCTTAGATCCAGCGGGGGCCTACAATGAGCAGTTCTTC.

J is TRBJ2-1 and V is TRBV21-1; the table calls TRBD2, which could not be checked here. TRBV21-1 constitutes a pseudogene. This CDR3 is 15 amino acids long. CDR3 sequence reads: CASNLFSGANNEQFF. The CDR3, as DNA: TGTGCCAGCAACCTTTTTAGCGGGGCCAACAATGAGCAGTTCTTC.

CDR3 loop: CASSSGGSGAGELFF. CDR3 DNA sequence: TGTGCCAGCAGCTCAGGGGGCTCGGGGGCCGGGGAGCTGTTTTTT. The chain carries TRBV6-5 and TRBJ2-2, with 8 bases identical to TRBD1. This CDR3 comprises 15 residues. The junction had 9 bases not matched to a gene; V was cut back by 6 bases and J by 6 bases. Germline CDR1 and CDR2: MNHEY and SVGAGI.

About this clone itself: Other DNA sequences from this sample encode an identical CDR3 as well. This sequence joins TRBV11-3 and TRBJ1-1, with D unclear. Germline CDR1 SGHNT, CDR2 YENEEA. V gave up 1 base and J gave up 1 base, with 7 bases separating them. This CDR3 has 14 amino acids. CDR3 in amino acids: CASSLGGPNTEAFF. DNA of the CDR3: TGTGCCAGCAGCTTAGGAGGGCCGAACACTGAAGCTTTCTTT. Looking up the rest from reference TRBV11-3 and TRBJ1-1 gives the full variable domain: EAGVVQSPRYKIIEKKQPVAFWCNPISGHNTLYWYLQNLGQGPELLIRYENEEAVDDSQLPKDRFSAERLKGVDSTLKIQPAELGDSAVYLCASSLGGPNTEAFFGQGTRLTVV.

The genes are TRBV9 and TRBJ1-3; TRBD1 agrees at 7 bases. CDR1 is SGDLS and CDR2 is YYNGEE in the germline V gene. V shed 3 bases, J shed 12 bases, and the junction held 15 bases outside the gene matches. The CDR3 sequence is 15 residues long. The CDR3 sequence: CASSAREGPGGGIYF. The DNA for the CDR3 is TGTGCCAGCAGCGCCAGGGAAGGTCCAGGGGGTGGCATATATTTT.

This clone was seen repeatedly, ten times or more. V and J are TRBV15 and TRBJ1-1; D perhaps matches TRBD1 (6 bases). The CDR3 consists of 15 residues. Trimming shortened V by 0 bases and J by 4 bases, and 12 bases separated the two germline ends. CDR1 LNHNV and CDR2 YYDKDF come from the germline V gene (reference sequence). CDR3 protein: CATSRDAQGSTEAFF. The DNA of the CDR3 is TGTGCCACCAGCAGAGATGCCCAGGGGTCCACTGAAGCTTTCTTT.

This clone has only one observation. This chain links TRBV3-1 (or the pseudogene TRBV3-2) with TRBJ2-1; 8 bases line up with TRBD2. This CDR3 is 15 amino acids long. Germline-derived CDR1 and CDR2 are LGHDT and YNNKEL (reference sequence). Unmatched junction bases numbered 13, after V lost 8 bases and J lost 7 bases. This CDR3 is CASSSSGGRGNEQFF. The DNA for the CDR3 is TGTGCCAGCTCCTCCTCGGGAGGGAGGGGGAATGAGCAGTTCTTC.

The rearrangement joins TRBV5-6 to TRBJ1-5, with 9 bases aligning to TRBD1. CDR1 is SGHDT and CDR2 is YYEEEE in the germline V gene. The CDR3 has 17 amino acids. The V gene end was trimmed by 3 bases and the J gene end by 3 bases; junction bases not matched to a gene: 10. The CDR3 DNA follows: TGTGCCAGCAGCTATACCGGGACAGGGTTTGCCAATCAGCCCCAGCATTTT. It yields the protein CASSYTGTGFANQPQHF.

The genes are TRBV5-4 and TRBJ2-5; no clear D. The CDR3 totals 13 residues. Germline values: CDR1 SGHNT, CDR2 YYREEE (reference sequence). Trimming removed 2 bases from V and 1 base from J, with 6 bases in between. Here the CDR3 reads CASSFRLQETQYF. The CDR3 nucleotides are TGTGCCAGCAGCTTTCGACTCCAAGAGACCCAGTACTTC.

The V call is TRBV30, the J call TRBJ1-2; no reliable D call. The V gene's germline CDR1 is GTSNPN and CDR2 SVGIG (reference sequence). This CDR3 spans 13 amino acids. V shed 5 bases and J shed 7 bases, with 17 bases lying between them. The chain's CDR3 is CAWGLEIAGGYTF. The DNA for the CDR3 is TGTGCCTGGGGCCTAGAGATTGCGGGTGGCTACACCTTC.

A few counts support this clone. The same CDR3 can be traced to other DNA sequences in this sample. CDR3 amino acids: CASRRDRGETQYF. The CDR3 coding sequence is TGTGCCAGCAGGAGGGACAGGGGAGAGACCCAGTACTTC. The chain carries TRBV6-5 and TRBJ2-5, with 10 bases aligning to TRBD1. The V segment lost 6 bases and the J segment 4 bases; nucleotides outside the gene matches: 2. The germline V gene encodes CDR1 MNHEY and CDR2 SVGAGI. This CDR3 is 13 amino acids long.

The chain links TRBV7-6 to TRBJ2-1, with 7 bases lining up with TRBD2. The CDR3 is 13 amino acids. Per germline, CDR1 SGHVS and CDR2 FNYEAQ. Trimming took 5 bases from V and 15 from J; bases not matched to a gene: 13. The DNA of the CDR3 is TGTGCCAGCAGCCCGACCTCTAGCGGCAACCCGTTCTTC. It is translated as CASSPTSSGNPFF.